A single sample gave rise to the 27 T cell receptor beta chains below, sequenced in a study of T cell responses to AZD1222 COVID-19 vaccine. Generated by immunoSEQ multiplex PCR, the TCRdb table keeps only in-frame clones and is missing some. Found here are 90,000 to 120,000 clones, 85% to 95% of them singletons; the top ten hold 5% to 7.5%. The sequencing used peripheral blood, collected 28 days after the second AZD1222 dose. Receptor source: an adult who received the AZD1222 COVID-19 vaccine.

The chain couples TRBV4-1 to TRBJ1-3; D call uncertain. The ends were cut back, 0 bases at V and 4 bases at J, with 10 bases in the middle. The length of the CDR3 is 15 residues. The V gene's germline CDR1 is MGHRA and CDR2 YSYEKL. CDR3 coding DNA: TGCGCCAGCAGCCAAGATCGGGGTAGAGGAAACACCATATATTTT. Its translation is CASSQDRGRGNTIYF.

The chain couples TRBV28 to TRBJ1-6; D is perhaps TRBD1 (6 bases). Germline CDR1 MDHEN, CDR2 SYDVKM. V shed 4 bases and J shed 0 bases, with 13 bases lying between them. The CDR3 is made up of 17 amino acids. The CDR3 DNA reads TGTGCCAGCAGTTACAGGGAAAAGAGCTCCTATAATTCACCCCTCCACTTT. Translation gives CASSYREKSSYNSPLHF.

This sequence joins TRBV18 and TRBJ1-5; D gene uncertain. There are 16 residues in the CDR3. V was cut by 3 bases and J by 0 bases, with 12 bases left in between. CDR1 is KGHSH and CDR2 is LQKENI in the germline V gene. The CDR3 bases are TGTGCCAGCTCACCGTTAAGGACGGATAGCAATCAGCCCCAGCATTTT. Its translation is CASSPLRTDSNQPQHF.

This sequence joins TRBV6-1 and TRBJ1-1, with 9 bases fitting TRBD1. The germline CDR1 and CDR2 sequences are MNHNS and SASEGT. V gave up 2 bases and J gave up 5 bases; unmatched junction bases: 21. The CDR3 runs to 20 residues. CDR3 coding DNA: TGTGCCAGCAGTGAATTGAGGAGTTTTGGAATTACAGGGGGCCGAACTGAAGCTTTCTTT. Its protein product is CASSELRSFGITGGRTEAFF.

The rearrangement joins TRBV6-5 to TRBJ1-5; D unresolved. With 2 bases removed from V and 4 bases from J, the gap between germline ends came to 9 bases. The germline CDR1 and CDR2 sequences are MNHEY and SVGAGI. There are 14 residues in the CDR3. The CDR3 sequence: CASSYGPRNQPQHF. CDR3 nucleotide sequence: TGTGCCAGCAGTTACGGACCGAGGAATCAGCCCCAGCATTTT.

The rearrangement links TRBV2 to TRBJ1-1; D remains unclear. V was cut by 9 bases and J by 0 bases, with 14 bases left in between. The CDR3 is 14 residues long. Germline V gives CDR1 SNHLY, CDR2 FYNNEI. The CDR3 here is CASVLEGLNTEAFF. CDR3 nucleotide sequence: TGTGCCAGTGTCCTCGAGGGCCTGAACACTGAAGCTTTCTTT.

The rearrangement uses TRBV11-2 and TRBJ2-7, with D possibly TRBD2 on 6 matching bases. V gave up 3 bases and J gave up 5 bases, with 11 bases separating them. The CDR3 loop spans 13 amino acids. Germline V gene lookup returns CDR1 SGHAT and CDR2 FQNNGV. CDR3 sequence (DNA): TGTGCCAGCAGCTTGGCGGGGCCGGACGAGCAGTACTTC. It codes for CASSLAGPDEQYF.

The rearrangement uses TRBV6-2 or TRBV6-3 and TRBJ2-5; 7 bases align to TRBD2. The ends lost 5 bases at V and 6 bases at J; junction bases unmatched: 21. Germline-derived CDR1 and CDR2 are MNHEY and SVGEGT. This CDR3 spans 18 amino acids. DNA of the CDR3: TGTGCCAGCAGTGCCTCCTCTTTACTAGCGAGTAGGGAGAAGACCCAGTACTTC. The encoded protein is CASSASSLLASREKTQYF.

This clone has ten or more counts. This sequence joins TRBV19 and TRBJ2-2; TRBD1 is a possible D gene (5 bases). V shed 8 bases and J shed 2 bases, with 9 bases lying between them. This CDR3 contains 13 residues. Germline V gene data show CDR1 as LNHDA and CDR2 as SQIVND (reference sequence). In nucleotides, the CDR3 is TGTGCCAGTGCCAGGGCCAACACCGGGGAGCTGTTTTTT. It is translated as CASARANTGELFF.

This clone was detected only once. The rearrangement links TRBV19 to TRBJ2-2; D perhaps matches TRBD2 (6 bases). This CDR3 contains 16 residues. Germline assignment: CDR1 LNHDA and CDR2 SQIVND (reference sequence). V was trimmed by 4 bases and J by 2 bases, leaving 14 bases between them. The CDR3 region has the DNA TGTGCCAGTAGTAGGGGGACTCTAACTAACACCGGGGAGCTGTTTTTT. Its protein product is CASSRGTLTNTGELFF.

The chain is built from TRBV2 and TRBJ1-2; a possible D gene is TRBD1 (5 bases). V was clipped by 10 bases and J by 5 bases, with 14 bases between them. CDR3 length: 12 residues. Germline CDR1 SNHLY, CDR2 FYNNEI. The CDR3 loop reads CAIPDTEYGYTF. The CDR3 coding sequence is TGTGCCATCCCGGACACGGAGTATGGCTACACCTTC.

This clone was seen a few times. The chain is built from TRBV19 and TRBJ2-1, with a weak D call TRBD2 (6 bases). Germline loops: CDR1 LNHDA, CDR2 SQIVND (reference sequence). V lost 8 bases, J lost 5 bases, and 19 bases lay in between. The CDR3 length is 15 residues. The CDR3 coding sequence is TGTGCCAGTCCGCTTAGGAGGACTACCCACAATGAGCAGTTCTTC. This gives the protein CASPLRRTTHNEQFF.

The chain is built from TRBV6-5 and TRBJ2-3; unclear D gene. Germline V gene sequence: CDR1 MNHEY, CDR2 SVGAGI. The CDR3 has 15 residues. Trimming removed 7 bases at V and 0 bases at J, with 14 bases between. The CDR3 sequence is CASIRQTTSTDTQYF. CDR3 DNA: TGTGCCAGCATCAGACAAACGACTAGCACAGATACGCAGTATTTT.

The J gene is TRBJ2-7, the V gene TRBV12-3 or TRBV12-4, with D possibly called TRBD1 or TRBD2 (5 bases each). The CDR3 totals 13 residues. Trimming cost V 4 bases and J 9 bases, with 16 bases left between them. The CDR3 loop reads CASSSGNEGRQYF. CDR3 in DNA: TGTGCCAGCAGTTCCGGTAATGAGGGACGGCAGTACTTC.

The CDR3 loop is CASSLEYEQYF. The CDR3, as DNA: TGTGCCAGCAGCCTTGAATACGAGCAGTACTTC. The rearrangement joins TRBV6-5 to TRBJ2-7; D remains unclear. The V end lost 6 bases, the J end lost 4 bases, and 7 bases lay between the germline ends. The CDR3 sequence is 11 residues long. Per the germline V gene, CDR1 is MNHEY and CDR2 is SVGAGI.

The chain uses TRBV25-1 and TRBJ1-6; possible D gene TRBD1, 5 bases. V shed 7 bases and J shed 2 bases, with 9 bases lying between them. Per the germline V gene, CDR1 is MGHDK and CDR2 is SYGVNS. The CDR3 runs 14 residues. The CDR3 region is CASMGPTYNSPLHF. The CDR3 nucleotides read TGTGCCAGCATGGGGCCAACCTATAATTCACCCCTCCACTTT.

V usage is TRBV27 and J usage is TRBJ1-4; D is possibly TRBD1 (6 bases). Germline loops: CDR1 MNHEY, CDR2 SMNVEV (reference sequence). There are 16 residues in the CDR3. Trimming pared 4 bases from V and 3 bases from J, leaving 15 bases between. CDR3 sequence (DNA): TGTGCCAGCAGTTCTTACCCTGGACAGCCTAATGAAAAACTGTTTTTT. Translated: CASSSYPGQPNEKLFF.

V usage is TRBV11-3 and J usage is TRBJ2-2; 9 bases map to TRBD1. V shed 8 bases, J shed 5 bases, and the junction held 15 bases outside the gene matches. Germline V gene lookup returns CDR1 SGHNT and CDR2 YENEEA. The CDR3 is 17 amino acids. As DNA, the CDR3 is TGTGCCAGCCGCTCCGCACCAGGACAGGGGAGAACCGGGGAGCTGTTTTTT. Protein: CASRSAPGQGRTGELFF.

V usage is TRBV28 and J usage is TRBJ1-2; the D gene is possibly TRBD1 (5 bases). The ends were cut back, 5 bases at V and 5 bases at J, with 27 bases in the middle. The CDR3 runs 18 residues. Per the germline V gene, CDR1 is MDHEN and CDR2 is SYDVKM. The CDR3 DNA sequence: TGTGCCAGCAGTCAAATATGGGTGGGGGGTTCAGCTTTGTATGGCTACACCTTC. Protein: CASSQIWVGGSALYGYTF.

The chain links TRBV9 to TRBJ2-1; the match to TRBD2 covers 14 bases. Germline V gene lookup returns CDR1 SGDLS and CDR2 YYNGEE. There are 18 residues in the CDR3. Trimming cost V 4 bases and J 0 bases; bases outside gene matches: 6. In nucleotides, the CDR3 is TGTGCCAGCAGCTCCAGACTAGCGGGAGGGCCCTCCTACAATGAGCAGTTCTTC. This encodes CASSSRLAGGPSYNEQFF.

The V gene is TRBV12-3 or TRBV12-4, the J gene TRBJ1-2, with D perhaps TRBD1 (6 bases). The V gene lost 5 bases and the J gene lost 9 bases, with 16 bases spanning the gap. The length of the CDR3 is 13 residues. CDR3 DNA sequence: TGTGCCAGCAGTACTAGGACAGCCTCCAGCTACACCTTC. Its translation: CASSTRTASSYTF.

V usage is TRBV27 and J usage is TRBJ1-1; D is unresolved. Germline assignment: CDR1 MNHEY and CDR2 SMNVEV (reference sequence). Deletions cut 2 bases from V and 4 bases from J, with 8 bases between. The CDR3 extends over 13 amino acids. For the CDR3, the DNA is TGTGCCAGCAGTTTAACGACATCCACTGAAGCTTTCTTT. Its translation: CASSLTTSTEAFF.

The J gene is TRBJ2-7, the V gene TRBV3-1 (or the pseudogene TRBV3-2); the D gene could be TRBD1 or TRBD2 (5 bases each). The ends were cut back, 1 base at V and 4 bases at J, with 11 bases in the middle. The CDR3 runs to 14 residues. Looked up from germline, CDR1 is LGHDT and CDR2 is YNNKEL (reference sequence). CDR3 DNA sequence: TGTGCCAGCAGCCAAGGAGGGGCCGGGTACGAGCAGTACTTC. It yields the protein CASSQGGAGYEQYF.

The V gene is TRBV9, the J gene TRBJ2-7; D might be TRBD1 (6 bases). The germline gives CDR1 SGDLS, CDR2 YYNGEE. The ends were cut back, 0 bases at V and 5 bases at J, with 12 bases in the middle. The CDR3 has 14 residues. The CDR3 bases are TGTGCCAGCAGCGTAGCGGCAGGGGAACACGAGCAGTACTTC. Its protein product is CASSVAAGEHEQYF. The variable domain in full, completed from reference TRBV9 and TRBJ2-7, reads DSGVTQTPKHLITATGQRVTLRCSPRSGDLSVYWYQQSLDQGLQFLIQYYNGEERAKGNILERFSAQQFPDLHSELNLSSLELGDSALYFCASSVAAGEHEQYFGPGTRLTVT.

This chain links TRBV2 with TRBJ1-3; no firm D call. The CDR3 extends over 16 amino acids. The germline V gene has CDR1 SNHLY and CDR2 FYNNEI. Deletions cut 0 bases from V and 0 bases from J, with 9 bases between. The CDR3 sequence is CASSEAEAVSGNTIYF. The CDR3 nucleotides read TGTGCCAGCAGTGAAGCGGAGGCGGTCTCTGGAAACACCATATATTTT. Combining the CDR3 with reference TRBV2 and TRBJ1-3 gives the whole variable domain EPEVTQTPSHQVTQMGQEVILRCVPISNHLYFYWYRQILGQKVEFLVSFYNNEISEKSEIFDDQFSVERPDGSNFTLKIRSTKLEDSAMYFCASSEAEAVSGNTIYFGEGSWLTVV.

The V gene is TRBV27, the J gene TRBJ1-2; D might be TRBD1 (6 bases). The V end was cut by 7 bases, the J end by 7 bases, with 19 bases between. The CDR3 is made up of 14 amino acids. Germline V gene lookup returns CDR1 MNHEY and CDR2 SMNVEV (reference sequence). CDR3 region: CASKLNRDDRGYTF. CDR3 in DNA: TGTGCCAGCAAACTAAACAGGGATGATCGTGGCTACACCTTC.

The gene calls are TRBV6-1 and TRBJ1-5; a possible D gene is TRBD1 (5 bases). Germline V gene lookup returns CDR1 MNHNS and CDR2 SASEGT. This CDR3 spans 11 amino acids. The germline V and J ends were trimmed by 2 bases and 16 bases, with 12 bases remaining between them. Here the CDR3 DNA reads TGTGCCAGCAGTGAACTGGGGGGTTCTCATTTT. This translates into CASSELGGSHF.